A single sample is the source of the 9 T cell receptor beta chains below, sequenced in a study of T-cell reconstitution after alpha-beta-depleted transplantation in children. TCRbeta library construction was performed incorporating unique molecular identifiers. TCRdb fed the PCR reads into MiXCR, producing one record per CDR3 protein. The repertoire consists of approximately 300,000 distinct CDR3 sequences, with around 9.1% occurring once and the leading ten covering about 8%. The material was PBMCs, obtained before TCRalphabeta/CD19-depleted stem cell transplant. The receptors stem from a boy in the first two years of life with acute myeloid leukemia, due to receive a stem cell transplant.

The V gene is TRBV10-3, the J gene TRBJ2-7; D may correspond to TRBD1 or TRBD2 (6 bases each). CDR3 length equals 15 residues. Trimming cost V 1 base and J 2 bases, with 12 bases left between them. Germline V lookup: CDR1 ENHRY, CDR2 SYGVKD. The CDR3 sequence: CAISEYPGEAYEQYF. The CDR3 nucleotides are TGTGCCATCAGTGAGTACCCAGGGGAGGCCTACGAGCAGTACTTC.

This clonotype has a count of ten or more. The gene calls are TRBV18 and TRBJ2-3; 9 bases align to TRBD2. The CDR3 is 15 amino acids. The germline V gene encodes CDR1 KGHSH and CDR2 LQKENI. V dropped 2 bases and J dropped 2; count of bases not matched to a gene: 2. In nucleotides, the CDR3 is TGTGCCAGCTCACCAATAGCGGGGGCCACAGATACGCAGTATTTT. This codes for CASSPIAGATDTQYF.

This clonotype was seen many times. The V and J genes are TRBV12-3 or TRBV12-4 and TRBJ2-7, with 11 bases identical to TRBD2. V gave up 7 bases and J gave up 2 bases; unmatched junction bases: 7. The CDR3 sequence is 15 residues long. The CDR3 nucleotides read TGTGCCAGCACCTTCCGGACTAGCGGGCCCTACGAGCAGTACTTC. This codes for CASTFRTSGPYEQYF.

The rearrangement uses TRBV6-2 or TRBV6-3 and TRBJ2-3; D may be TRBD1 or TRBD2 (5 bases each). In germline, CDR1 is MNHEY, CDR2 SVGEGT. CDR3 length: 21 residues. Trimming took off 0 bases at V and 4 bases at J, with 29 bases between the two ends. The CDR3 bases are TGTGCCAGCAGTTACTCGAGGAGACAGCACACAGGACTCCCTGGGGCAGATACGCAGTATTTT. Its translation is CASSYSRRQHTGLPGADTQYF.

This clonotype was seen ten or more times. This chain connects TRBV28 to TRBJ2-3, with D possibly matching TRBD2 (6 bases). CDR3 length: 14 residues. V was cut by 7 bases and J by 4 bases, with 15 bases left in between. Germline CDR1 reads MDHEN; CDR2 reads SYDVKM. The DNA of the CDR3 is TGTGCCAGCACTCTGGACTACCCGCCAGATACGCAGTATTTT. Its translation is CASTLDYPPDTQYF.

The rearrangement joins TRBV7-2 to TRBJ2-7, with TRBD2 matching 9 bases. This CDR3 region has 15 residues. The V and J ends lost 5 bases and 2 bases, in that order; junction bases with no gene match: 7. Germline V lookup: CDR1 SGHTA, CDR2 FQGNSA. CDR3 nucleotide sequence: TGTGCCAGCAGCCCGTTTCTAGCGGGGCCCTACGAGCAGTACTTC. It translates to CASSPFLAGPYEQYF.

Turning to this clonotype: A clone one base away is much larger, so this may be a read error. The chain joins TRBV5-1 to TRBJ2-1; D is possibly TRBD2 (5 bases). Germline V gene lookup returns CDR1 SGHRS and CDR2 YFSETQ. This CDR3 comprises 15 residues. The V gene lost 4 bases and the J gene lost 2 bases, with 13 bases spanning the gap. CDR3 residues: CASSPEDPPYNEQFF. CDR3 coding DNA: TGCGCCAGCAGCCCGGAGGACCCCCCCTACAATGAGCAGTTCTTC. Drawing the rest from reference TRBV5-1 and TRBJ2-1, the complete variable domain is KAGVTQTPRYLIKTRGQQVTLSCSPISGHRSVSWYQQTPGQGLQFLFEYFSETQRNKGNFPGRFSGRQFSNSRSEMNVSTLELGDSALYLCASSPEDPPYNEQFFGPGTRLTVL.

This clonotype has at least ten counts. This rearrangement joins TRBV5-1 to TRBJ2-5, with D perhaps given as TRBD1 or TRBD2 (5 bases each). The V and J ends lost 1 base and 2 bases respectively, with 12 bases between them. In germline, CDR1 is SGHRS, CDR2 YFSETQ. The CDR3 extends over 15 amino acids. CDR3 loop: CASSLRLGEQETQYF. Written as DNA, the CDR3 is TGCGCCAGCAGCTTGAGACTGGGGGAACAAGAGACCCAGTACTTC.

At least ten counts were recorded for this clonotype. The CDR3 nucleotides read TGCAGTGCTGGCCGGGACAGGGCCCACGAGCAGTACTTC. Residues: CSAGRDRAHEQYF. The chain joins TRBV20-1 to TRBJ2-7; 9 bases match TRBD1. The CDR3 is 13 amino acids. Losses at the gene ends were 5 bases for V and 5 bases for J; bases not matched to a gene: 7. From germline, CDR1 is DFQATT and CDR2 SNEGSKA (reference sequence).